This TCR beta chain was profiled in a study of cytomegalovirus exposure and HLA in healthy donors. Study-level results: The productive fraction for most TCR beta V segments was about 87% or about 30% in an earlier analysis. A few of the chains that were CMV-associated were confirmed in vitro to be specific for CMV antigens.

CDR1 and CDR2 (germline): SQVTM, ANQGSEA. The V and J ends lost 8 bases and 1 base, in that order; junction bases with no gene match: 6. This CDR3 spans 13 amino acids. The PCR made use of 60 Vbeta and 13 Jbeta primers. TCRdb's table, derived via immunoSEQ multiplex PCR, lists solely in-frame clones and lacks some. The sample lists 150,000 to 200,000 clones, around 83% occurring once. Whereas donors were nominally healthy upon sampling, unrecorded immune exposures were probable. Note on this clone: Its antigen is unknown.

This TCR came from a woman in her forties in good health and CMV-seronegative. Sequencing was performed on PBMCs. This sequence joins TRBV29-1 and TRBJ2-5, with 8 nucleotides matching TRBD2. In DNA form, the CDR3 reads TGCAGCTCCTGGACTAGCAGCCAAGAGACCCAGTACTTC. Its translation: CSSWTSSQETQYF.